This TCR beta chain was obtained from a study of metastatic and nonmetastatic thyroid tumors. Overall study: Repertoire data that came from the blood and tumor or nodule tissue of malignant and benign thyroid patients were compared. General observations from the study: For both blood and tumor, malignant thyroid tumors reportedly showed significantly higher TCR beta diversity than benign nodules did.

Via MiXCR, TCRdb re-called the PCR reads. In the table there are tens of thousands of clones, about 26% of which are singletons. This clone was seen repeatedly, ten times or more. Its cognate antigen is unknown. Per germline, CDR1 SNHLY and CDR2 FYNNEI. CDR3 size: 16 residues. V was shortened by 6 bases and J by 0 bases, with 18 bases between the two germline ends. Treatment of any kind had been given to no patient before thyroid surgery. The TCR comes from a male donor with papillary thyroid cancer or a benign thyroid nodule (not recorded which). Some clones in this sample may be carry-over from other donors' samples. Sequencing was carried out using blood. The rearrangement uses TRBV2 and TRBJ2-7; possible D gene TRBD2, 5 bases. Here the CDR3 reads CASRTYWRVSSYEQYF. The CDR3 nucleotides are TGTGCCAGCAGGACCTATTGGCGGGTAAGCTCCTACGAGCAGTACTTC.